Each of the 21 T cell receptor beta chains below was sequenced from the same sample in a study of T cell responses to AZD1222 COVID-19 vaccine (dated by TCRdb to about 2021). The library was built by means of the immunoSEQ multiplex PCR assay. In its TCRdb copy, this immuneACCESS table keeps in-frame sequences only and misses some clones. Where compared with another copy, unresolved V genes explain less than half of these, and the others have no known cause. The sample records about 140,000 clones, 90% of which are singletons. The ten most abundant clones make up around 3.5% of the sample. Read against the paper, the sample's time point label means: baseline before first vaccination. The sample was peripheral blood, taken on day 0 of AZD1222 vaccination. Receptors originate from an adult in good health.

The chain carries TRBV27 and TRBJ2-3, with unresolved D. V was trimmed by 10 bases and J by 0 bases, leaving 17 bases between them. There are 15 residues in the CDR3. The germline V gene encodes CDR1 MNHEY and CDR2 SMNVEV (reference sequence). CDR3 loop: CAIAERTPSTDTQYF. The CDR3, as DNA: TGTGCCATCGCGGAACGAACCCCTAGCACAGATACGCAGTATTTT.

The chain has TRBV27 and TRBJ1-1; D gene uncertain. The V and J ends lost 2 bases and 0 bases respectively, with 10 bases between them. Germline values: CDR1 MNHEY, CDR2 SMNVEV (reference sequence). The CDR3 is 15 residues long. This CDR3 is CASSLTPTVNTEAFF. The CDR3 coding sequence is TGTGCCAGCAGTTTAACCCCCACGGTGAACACTGAAGCTTTCTTT.

The J gene is TRBJ1-3, the V gene TRBV2, with a weak D call TRBD1 (5 bases). CDR1 and CDR2 (germline): SNHLY, FYNNEI. V lost 10 bases, J lost 0 bases, and 13 bases lay in between. The CDR3 totals 14 residues. DNA of the CDR3: TGTGCCACCCTGGGGCCTAGCTCTGGAAACACCATATATTTT. This codes for CATLGPSSGNTIYF.

This clone has a single count. This chain links TRBV7-9 with TRBJ2-3; D is undetermined. The CDR3 runs to 14 residues. Trimming left V 1 base short and J 5 bases short, with 10 bases between. Germline CDR1 reads SEHNR; CDR2 reads FQNEAQ (reference sequence). The CDR3 protein is CASSLGETRDTQYF. The DNA of the CDR3 is TGTGCCAGCAGCTTAGGAGAGACAAGAGATACGCAGTATTTT. The full variable domain, completed using reference TRBV7-9 and TRBJ2-3, is DTGVSQNPRHKITKRGQNVTFRCDPISEHNRLYWYRQTLGQGPEFLTYFQNEAQLEKSRLLSDRFSAERPKGSFSTLEIQRTEQGDSAMYLCASSLGETRDTQYFGPGTRLTVL.

The V and J genes are TRBV24-1 and TRBJ2-1; D might be TRBD2 (7 bases). The CDR3 consists of 13 residues. Deletions cut 6 bases from V and 9 bases from J, with 14 bases between. CDR1 KGHDR and CDR2 SFDVKD come from the germline V gene. The CDR3 DNA sequence: TGTGCCACCAGTAAGTCGGGGGGCGGTGAGCAGTTCTTC. Protein product: CATSKSGGGEQFF.

The CDR3, as DNA: TGTGCCAGCAGCCTTACCCAGGGGGCGCGGGGTGAAAAACTGTTTTTT. It codes for CASSLTQGARGEKLFF. The chain joins TRBV11-2 to TRBJ1-4, with 8 bases lining up with TRBD1. From germline, CDR1 is SGHAT and CDR2 FQNNGV. V lost 5 bases to trimming and J lost 7 bases; unmatched junction nucleotides: 12. CDR3 length: 16 residues.

The chain links TRBV2 to TRBJ2-5; 7 bases are shared with TRBD1. CDR3 length: 13 residues. Germline CDR1 and CDR2: SNHLY and FYNNEI. V lost 8 bases to trimming and J lost 5 bases; unmatched junction nucleotides: 8. This chain's CDR3 is CASERGLRETQYF. Here the CDR3 DNA reads TGTGCCAGCGAGAGGGGGCTGCGGGAGACCCAGTACTTC.

This rearrangement joins TRBV24-1 to TRBJ2-1; TRBD2 matches 10 bases. The CDR3 is made up of 18 amino acids. Germline lookup yields CDR1 KGHDR and CDR2 SFDVKD. V gave up 3 bases and J gave up 4 bases; unmatched junction bases: 11. CDR3 region: CATSDGRPSGGVYNEQFF. In nucleotides, the CDR3 is TGTGCCACCAGTGATGGGCGACCGAGCGGGGGGGTATACAATGAGCAGTTCTTC.

The chain has TRBV30 and TRBJ1-5, with TRBD1 matching 8 bases. CDR1 GTSNPN and CDR2 SVGIG come from the germline V gene (reference sequence). This CDR3 comprises 15 residues. Germline trimming cut 1 base from V and 6 bases from J; bases unmatched to any gene: 8. CDR3 loop: CAWSGPGTGSQPQHF. The CDR3 DNA reads TGTGCCTGGAGTGGCCCGGGGACAGGATCTCAGCCCCAGCATTTT.

This chain connects TRBV19 to TRBJ1-1; no reliable D call. V was pared by 7 bases and J by 1 base, with 13 bases between. Germline-derived CDR1 and CDR2 are LNHDA and SQIVND (reference sequence). This CDR3 region has 14 residues. DNA of the CDR3: TGTGCCAGTATGTTAGGTAACGGGAACACTGAAGCTTTCTTT. Residues: CASMLGNGNTEAFF.

The J gene is TRBJ2-1, the V gene TRBV3-1 (or the pseudogene TRBV3-2); tentative D call: TRBD1 (5 bases). CDR1 LGHDT and CDR2 YNNKEL come from the germline V gene (reference sequence). This CDR3 is 11 amino acids long. The V gene lost 4 bases and the J gene lost 15 bases, with 13 bases spanning the gap. For the CDR3, the DNA is TGTGCCAGCAGCCTCCAAGGGGTAAGGTTCTTC. Protein: CASSLQGVRFF.

The chain recombines TRBV25-1 with TRBJ1-1; D gene ambiguous. Trimming removed 1 base from V and 5 bases from J, with 14 bases in between. This CDR3 contains 15 residues. Germline values: CDR1 MGHDK, CDR2 SYGVNS. CDR3 amino acids: CASSESRIFATEAFF. In DNA form, the CDR3 reads TGTGCCAGCAGTGAATCCCGTATCTTCGCTACTGAAGCTTTCTTT.

V is TRBV20-1 and J is TRBJ1-3; D gene ambiguous. CDR3 length equals 11 residues. Trimming removed 6 bases from V and 8 bases from J, with 11 bases in between. CDR1 is DFQATT and CDR2 is SNEGSKA in the germline V gene (reference sequence). As DNA, the CDR3 is TGCAGTGCCGTCTACGGAGACACCATATATTTT. Translating gives CSAVYGDTIYF.

The V and J genes are TRBV10-3 and TRBJ2-5; weak D call: TRBD2 (6 bases). The CDR3 loop spans 13 amino acids. Trimming pared 11 bases from V and 2 bases from J, leaving 15 bases between. Germline-derived CDR1 and CDR2 are ENHRY and SYGVKD. The CDR3 loop reads CAHKGSGQETQYF. In DNA, the CDR3 is TGTGCCCACAAGGGGAGCGGGCAAGAGACCCAGTACTTC.

The chain links TRBV6-1 to TRBJ1-5; a weak D match, TRBD1 (6 bases). The CDR3 is 16 amino acids. Germline CDR1 MNHNS, CDR2 SASEGT. Between the trimmed V and J ends, which lost 0 bases and 5 bases, there was a span of 14 bases. DNA of the CDR3: TGTGCCAGCAGTGAAGCGTTCTGGGGGGCGGATCAGCCCCAGCATTTT. Translating it yields CASSEAFWGADQPQHF.

The rearrangement links TRBV6-5 to TRBJ1-5; no clear D. Germline V lookup: CDR1 MNHEY, CDR2 SVGAGI. The CDR3 is made up of 12 amino acids. V was shortened by 2 bases and J by 11 bases, with 10 bases between the two germline ends. The CDR3 here is CASSYLGGTQHF. For the CDR3, the DNA is TGTGCCAGCAGTTACCTAGGTGGGACCCAGCATTTT.

The CDR3 here is CASSTTVTEAFF. CDR3 nucleotide sequence: TGTGCCAGTAGTACGACAGTAACTGAAGCTTTCTTT. The genes are TRBV19 and TRBJ1-1, with D possibly matching TRBD1 (5 bases). Trimming stripped 4 bases from V and 5 bases from J, with 8 bases between. CDR3 size: 12 residues. In germline, CDR1 is LNHDA, CDR2 SQIVND (reference sequence). The variable domain in full, completed from reference TRBV19 and TRBJ1-1, reads DGGITQSPKYLFRKEGQNVTLSCEQNLNHDAMYWYRQDPGQGLRLIYYSQIVNDFQKGDIAEGYSVSREKKESFPLTVTSAQKNPTAFYLCASSTTVTEAFFGQGTRLTVV.

The V gene is TRBV18, the J gene TRBJ1-2; the D is unclear. Trimming pared 2 bases from V and 1 base from J, leaving 23 bases between. The CDR3 is made up of 19 amino acids. Germline V lookup: CDR1 KGHSH, CDR2 LQKENI. The CDR3 nucleotides are TGTGCCAGCTCACCAATAACTATGAACCTCGCCCCCATTAACTATGGCTACACCTTC. Amino acid sequence: CASSPITMNLAPINYGYTF.

The chain couples TRBV30 to TRBJ1-1; no clear D. The germline CDR1 and CDR2 sequences are GTSNPN and SVGIG (reference sequence). The CDR3 is 13 amino acids. V gave up 1 base and J gave up 0 bases, with 6 bases separating them. The chain's CDR3 is CAWSDTVNTEAFF. CDR3 sequence (DNA): TGTGCCTGGAGTGACACGGTGAACACTGAAGCTTTCTTT.

The genes are TRBV7-8 and TRBJ2-7; TRBD2 is a possible D gene (6 bases). There are 11 residues in the CDR3. Trimming removed 4 bases at V and 6 bases at J, with 7 bases between. Germline V gene data show CDR1 as SGHVS and CDR2 as FQNEAQ. Here the CDR3 DNA reads TGTGCCAGCAGCTCACTAGCCGAGCAGTACTTC. This sequence encodes CASSSLAEQYF.

The chain recombines TRBV6-2 or TRBV6-3 with TRBJ1-2; 7 nucleotides line up with TRBD1. The CDR3 runs to 13 residues. Germline lookup yields CDR1 MNHEY and CDR2 SVGEGT. With 2 bases clipped from V and 7 bases from J, the junction kept 4 bases outside the gene matches. The CDR3 region has the DNA TGTGCCAGCAGTTACCCGGACAGGTCTGGCTACACCTTC. Translating gives CASSYPDRSGYTF.